The source of this TCR beta chain is a study of prognosis after radiotherapy for stage I lung cancer. On the study more broadly: Post-radiotherapy, distant metastases were observed in a handful of patients (median approximately 7 months), whereas no significant progression was observed in fewer than 17.

From genomic DNA, two-round multiplex PCR was used to amplify TCR beta CDR3. It was primers specific to each TRBV and TRBJ gene that first-round PCR used. TCRdb fed the multiplex PCR reads into MiXCR, producing one record per CDR3 protein. The sample includes tens of thousands of distinct CDR3 sequences, around 45% seen only once; the top ten take about 15%. The germline CDR1 and CDR2 sequences are LNHDA and SQIVND (reference sequence). V was clipped by 8 bases and J by 8 bases, with 9 bases between them. This CDR3 is built from 11 residues. The source is a donor over 45 with non-small cell lung cancer. The chain links TRBV19 to TRBJ2-2, with D perhaps given as TRBD1 or TRBD2 (5 bases each). The sequences come from PBMCs, collected before or after stereotactic body radiation therapy (not recorded which). The CDR3 region is CASQGEGELFF. CDR3 nucleotide sequence: TGTGCCAGTCAGGGAGAAGGGGAGCTGTTTTTT.